The rows below give T cell receptor beta chains drawn from one sample of a study of tumor and adjacent non-tumor tissue in lung cancer. MiXCR, run by TCRdb on the multiplex PCR reads, gives a single entry per CDR3 protein. The sample comprises some 73,000 distinct CDR3 sequences, approximately 78% of which are singletons, and 51% rests with the top ten. The sequenced sample was distant non-tumor lung tissue. These receptors were taken from a man aged 55 to 70 with non-small cell lung cancer. Each CDR3 is given with its conserved first and last residue. The D gene is left open where the match is weak. Only part of the rows carry a size: once, few, many, or a class if the clone is expanded.

D	V	length	size	J	DNA	CDR3
.	TRBV11-2	14	once	TRBJ1-1	.	CACSLVGRGSEVFF
.	TRBV11-2	14	.	TRBJ2-5	TGTGCCAGCAGATCCGGACAGAATCTGGAGACCCAGTACTTC	CASRSGQNLETQYF
TRBD2	TRBV29-1	15	.	TRBJ2-7	TGTAGCGTTGAACGGTCTAGCGGGAGCTCCTACGAGCAGTACTTC	CSVERSSGSSYEQYF
.	TRBV20-1	15	many	TRBJ2-7	TGCAGTGCCATCCCTCCTGGGGCTTCCTACTACGAGCAGTACTTC	CSAIPPGASYYEQYF
TRBD2	TRBV6-1	16	.	TRBJ2-2	TGTGCCGGCAGCGCCGGGACTAGCGCTAACACAGGGAAGCTGTTTTTT	CAGSAGTSANTGKLFF
TRBD1	TRBV6-1	20	once	TRBJ2-3	TGTGCCAGCCTGAGTAAGGGGGCAGTTGTGGGGTCCTTCGGCACAGATACACAGTATTTT	CASLSKGAVVGSFGTDTQYF
.	TRBV5-6	14	.	TRBJ2-5	TGTGCCAGCAGCATGGTTAGGGGTCAAGAGACCCAGTACTTC	CASSMVRGQETQYF
.	TRBV11-2	12	.	TRBJ2-1	TGTGCCAGCAGCTTAGGGGACAATGATCAGTTTTTC	CASSLGDNDQFF
.	TRBV14	14	.	TRBJ2-4	TGTGCCAGCAGCCAACAGGGCCCTGGAAACATTCAGTACTTC	CASSQQGPGNIQYF
TRBD1	TRBV12-3/TRBV12-4	17	.	TRBJ1-1	TGTACCAGCAGCACATCTACGACAGGGGGCATGAACACTGAAGCTTTCTTT	CTSSTSTTGGMNTEAFF
.	TRBV20-1	15	.	TRBJ1-6	TGCAGTGCTAGAGTCCCTCCAGTGGCGAATTCACCCCTCCACTTT	CSARVPPVANSPLHF
.	TRBV11-2	15	.	TRBJ2-1	TGCGCCAGCAGCTTAGATCCATGGTCGGTATATGAGCAGATCTTC	CASSLDPWSVYEQIF
.	TRBV5-6	13	once	TRBJ1-2	TGTGCCAGCAGCTTCCGGGGGGACTATGGTTACATCTTC	CASSFRGDYGYIF
TRBD1	TRBV11-1	13	.	TRBJ2-3	TGTGCTAGCAGCTCTCAGGGGGCAGATGCGCAGTATTTT	CASSSQGADAQYF
TRBD1	TRBV24-1	14	.	TRBJ2-1	TGTGCCACCAGTGATGCCGACAGGGAAGAGGAGCAGTTCTTC	CATSDADREEEQFF
TRBD1	TRBV6-5	15	.	TRBJ1-5	TGTTCCAGTAATTACAGTGGACAGGGTAGTCAGCCCCAGCATTTT	CSSNYSGQGSQPQHF
.	TRBV4-3	14	.	TRBJ2-3	TGCGCCAGCAGCCTCGGGGGCGCGACAGGTACGCAGTATTTC	CASSLGGATGTQYF
.	TRBV11-3	14	.	TRBJ1-1	TGTCCCGGCAGCTCTCACGGACGGCAGACTGAAGCTTTCTTT	CPGSSHGRQTEAFF
.	TRBV11-2	14	.	TRBJ1-1	TGTGCCAGCAGCCCCGACAGGCTTAACACTAAAGCTCTCTTT	CASSPDRLNTKALF
TRBD1	TRBV5-4	16	.	TRBJ1-6	TGTGACAGCAGCCCGGGACAGGGGGCGAATAATTCACTCCTCCACTTT	CDSSPGQGANNSLLHF
TRBD2	TRBV20-1	17	many	TRBJ2-1	TGCAGTGCTAGGACGGTTATTAGCGGGGGGGCCGTAAATGAGCAGTTCTTC	CSARTVISGGAVNEQFF
.	TRBV12-3/TRBV12-4	11	once	TRBJ1-1	TGTGTCAGCAGGAGACAGCTTGAAGCTTTCTTT	CVSRRQLEAFF
.	TRBV4-2	15	.	TRBJ1-3	TGTGCCTGCAGCCAAGGGTTCCCCTCTGGAAACACCATTTATTTT	CACSQGFPSGNTIYF
.	TRBV14	13	.	TRBJ2-2	TGTGTCAGCAGCCAAGGATTCGACGGGGAGCTGCTTTTT	CVSSQGFDGELLF
.	TRBV11-2	15	.	TRBJ2-1	TGTGCCAGCAGCCTAGATAGTAGCTCCTACAATGAACAGTTCTTC	CASSLDSSSYNEQFF
TRBD2	TRBV11-3	16	.	TRBJ2-1	TGTGTCAGCAGCTCCCTAGCGGGGGGGCCGGGGAATAAGCAGTTCTTC	CVSSSLAGGPGNKQFF
.	TRBV4-3	16	.	TRBJ2-3	TGCGCCAGTAGTCAAGAAAGAGCGGGCACCGCAGATACGCAGTATTTT	CASSQERAGTADTQYF
.	TRBV28	14	.	TRBJ2-5	TGTGCCACCCTTCTCGGGGCGCTCCAAGAGACCCAGTACTTC	CATLLGALQETQYF
.	TRBV6-1	12	.	TRBJ2-7	TGTATCAGCAGAGACACTCCGATGGAGCAGTACTTC	CISRDTPMEQYF
.	TRBV20-1	17	.	TRBJ1-4	TGCATTGCTAGAGGGGCGGATCAGGGGACCTTACTTGAAAAACTGTTTTTT	CIARGADQGTLLEKLFF
.	TRBV9	15	.	TRBJ2-5	TGTGCCAGCAGCGCTCCCGGGGCACCGTGGGAGACCCAGTATTTC	CASSAPGAPWETQYF
.	TRBV20-1	14	.	TRBJ2-3	TGCAGCGCTATTGACCTCCGAGGAGCAGATACGCGGTATTTT	CSAIDLRGADTRYF
.	TRBV20-1	15	.	TRBJ1-5	TGCAGTGGTAGGAGGTCCGGTCATGGCAATCAGCCCCGGCATTTT	CSGRRSGHGNQPRHF
.	TRBV11-2	15	.	TRBJ1-6	TGTACCAGCAGCTTAGACAGGAGATATAATACACCCCTCCACTTT	CTSSLDRRYNTPLHF
.	TRBV12-3/TRBV12-4	13	.	TRBJ1-2	TGTGCCAGAAGTTTCCGACAGGTGTGCGGCTACACCTTC	CARSFRQVCGYTF
TRBD1	TRBV10-1	14	.	TRBJ1-1	TGCGCCAGCAGGCCGACAGGGGTGAACATTGAAGGTTTCTTT	CASRPTGVNIEGFF
.	TRBV11-1	13	.	TRBJ2-3	TGTGCCAGCGGACAGACTAACACAGATCCGCAGTATTTT	CASGQTNTDPQYF
TRBD1	TRBV5-1	16	many	TRBJ1-5	TGCGCCAGCAGCTCCGGGACAGGGAACGGCAATCAGCCCCAGCATTTT	CASSSGTGNGNQPQHF
.	TRBV30	13	many	TRBJ1-1	TGTGCCTGGAGTGTAAGAGTGGACACTGAAGCTTTCTTT	CAWSVRVDTEAFF
.	TRBV20-1	15	.	TRBJ1-3	TGCAAAGCTAGAGATCGATTGAGTCCGGGAAACACCATATATTTT	CKARDRLSPGNTIYF
.	TRBV20-1	14	.	TRBJ2-3	TGCACTGCTAGGGGGGGGCAGAACGCAGATACGCAGTATTTT	CTARGGQNADTQYF
.	TRBV12-3/TRBV12-4	15	many	TRBJ2-7	TGTGCCAGCAGTTCCATCAGCGGAGGACTCTACGAGCAGTACTTC	CASSSISGGLYEQYF
.	TRBV4-1	15	.	TRBJ1-2	TGCACCAACAGCCAAGGCCGGGGACCTAACTATGGCTACACCTTT	CTNSQGRGPNYGYTF
TRBD1	TRBV12-3/TRBV12-4	13	many	TRBJ2-2	TGTGCCAGCAGTTCAGGGGGTGCCGGGGAGCTGTTTTTT	CASSSGGAGELFF
.	TRBV11-2	16	.	TRBJ1-3	TGTGCTAGCAGCTTAGCCCATGCAGGGGCGGAGAGCACCATATATTTT	CASSLAHAGAESTIYF
.	TRBV29-1	13	.	TRBJ1-1	TGCAGCGTTGTGCGACCGCATTACACTGAGACTTTCTTT	CSVVRPHYTETFF
.	TRBV10-3	14	.	TRBJ1-1	TGTGCCATCGGGAGGGCAGCCATGAACACTGAAGCTTTCTTT	CAIGRAAMNTEAFF
.	TRBV12-3/TRBV12-4	13	few	TRBJ1-2	TGTGCCAGCAGCACCGACATGGGAGGTGGCTACACCTTC	CASSTDMGGGYTF
TRBD2	TRBV20-1	14	.	TRBJ2-7	TGCAGTATTTTCCTAGCGGCAAGCTCCTACGAGCAGTACTTC	CSIFLAASSYEQYF
.	TRBV28	15	.	TRBJ2-7	TGTGCCAGTAGTTTGGAGTCGGTTGGTACCTACGAGCAGTGCTTC	CASSLESVGTYEQCF
TRBD2	TRBV20-1	15	.	TRBJ2-1	TGCAGACCTGACTCAGCGGGGGGACCGTGGAATGAGCAGTTCTTC	CRPDSAGGPWNEQFF
TRBD2	TRBV4-3	17	.	TRBJ2-2	TGCGCCAGCAGCCAAGACCCAGCGGGAGAAAGAAACAGGGAGCTGTCTTTT	CASSQDPAGERNRELSF